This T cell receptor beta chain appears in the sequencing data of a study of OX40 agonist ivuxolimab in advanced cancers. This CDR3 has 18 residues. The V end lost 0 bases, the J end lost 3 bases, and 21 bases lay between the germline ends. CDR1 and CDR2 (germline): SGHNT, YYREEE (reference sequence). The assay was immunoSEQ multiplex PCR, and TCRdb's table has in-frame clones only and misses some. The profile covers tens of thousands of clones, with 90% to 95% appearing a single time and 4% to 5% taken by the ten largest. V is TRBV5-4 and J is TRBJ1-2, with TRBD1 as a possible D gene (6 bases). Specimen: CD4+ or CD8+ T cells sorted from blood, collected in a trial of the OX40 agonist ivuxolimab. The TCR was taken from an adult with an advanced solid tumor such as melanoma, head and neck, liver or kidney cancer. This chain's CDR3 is CASSLVGTTRRGDYGYTF. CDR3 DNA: TGTGCCAGCAGCTTGGTGGGGACAACAAGGAGGGGGGACTATGGCTACACCTTC.